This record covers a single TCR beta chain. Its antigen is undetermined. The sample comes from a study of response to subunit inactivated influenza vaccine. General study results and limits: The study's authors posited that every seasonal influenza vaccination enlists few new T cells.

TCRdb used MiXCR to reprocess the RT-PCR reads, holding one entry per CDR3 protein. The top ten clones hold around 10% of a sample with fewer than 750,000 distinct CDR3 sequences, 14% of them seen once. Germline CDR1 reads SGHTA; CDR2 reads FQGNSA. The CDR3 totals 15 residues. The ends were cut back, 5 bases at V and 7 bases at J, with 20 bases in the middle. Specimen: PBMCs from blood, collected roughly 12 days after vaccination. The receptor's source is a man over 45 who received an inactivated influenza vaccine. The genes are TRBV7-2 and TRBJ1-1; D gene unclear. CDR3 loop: CASSGAGSGLGEAFF. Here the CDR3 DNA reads TGTGCCAGCAGCGGCGCCGGAAGCGGGCTGGGTGAAGCTTTCTTT.